Each of the 17 T cell receptor beta chains below was sequenced from the same sample in a study of T cells in localized non-small cell lung cancer. Generated by immunoSEQ multiplex PCR, the TCRdb table keeps only in-frame clones and is missing some. The sample has about 21,000 clones, 83% seen once. The specimen comprised peripheral blood, sampled before any cancer treatment. The source of these receptors is a man between 40 and 75 years old with stage I lung adenocarcinoma.

The chain employs TRBV30 and TRBJ2-1; 8 bases match TRBD2. The ends lost 0 bases at V and 8 bases at J; junction bases unmatched: 3. Germline V gene lookup returns CDR1 GTSNPN and CDR2 SVGIG (reference sequence). CDR3 length equals 13 residues. CDR3 protein: CAWSVGGGYEQFF. CDR3 bases: TGTGCCTGGAGTGTCGGGGGGGGCTATGAGCAGTTCTTC.

The CDR3 DNA sequence: TGTGCCATCAGCACGACAGGGACGGACACTGAAGCTTTCTTT. It specifies CAISTTGTDTEAFF. This rearrangement joins TRBV10-3 to TRBJ1-1; TRBD1 matches at 7 bases. This CDR3 region has 14 residues. In germline, CDR1 is ENHRY, CDR2 SYGVKD. The V segment lost 6 bases and the J segment 3 bases; nucleotides outside the gene matches: 7.

The chain combines TRBV10-3 with TRBJ2-5, with D possibly TRBD2 on 6 matching bases. CDR3 length: 13 amino acids. Per germline, CDR1 ENHRY and CDR2 SYGVKD. V lost 6 bases and J lost 6, with 14 bases in between. The DNA of the CDR3 is TGTGCCATCAGGGGGGACTTTTCAAAGACCCAGTACTTC. This translates into CAIRGDFSKTQYF.

The rearrangement uses TRBV29-1 and TRBJ1-1, with D perhaps matching TRBD1 (6 bases). The germline gives CDR1 SQVTM, CDR2 ANQGSEA. Trimming shortened V by 4 bases and J by 5 bases, and 11 bases separated the two germline ends. The CDR3 spans 12 residues. The CDR3 loop is CSVVGGFTEAFF. The CDR3 nucleotides are TGCAGCGTTGTCGGGGGCTTTACTGAAGCTTTCTTT. Supplemented by reference TRBV29-1 and TRBJ1-1, the full variable domain reads SAVISQKPSRDICQRGTSLTIQCQVDSQVTMMFWYRQQPGQSLTLIATANQGSEATYESGFVIDKFPISRPNLTFSTLTVSNMSPEDSSIYLCSVVGGFTEAFFGQGTRLTVV.

This chain connects TRBV30 to TRBJ1-2; unclear D gene. The germline V gene has CDR1 GTSNPN and CDR2 SVGIG (reference sequence). The CDR3 covers 16 residues. V shed 0 bases and J shed 5 bases, with 19 bases lying between them. The CDR3 region is CAWSVLSQQRDYGYTF. The CDR3 nucleotides read TGTGCCTGGAGTGTACTCTCCCAACAAAGAGATTATGGCTACACCTTC. The whole variable domain, remainder taken from reference TRBV30 and TRBJ1-2, is SQTIHQWPATLVQPVGSPLSLECTVEGTSNPNLYWYRQAAGRGLQLLFYSVGIGQISSEVPQNLSASRPQDRQFILSSKKLLLSDSGFYLCAWSVLSQQRDYGYTFGSGTRLTVV.

This clone has a single count. This chain connects TRBV7-9 to TRBJ1-1; the match to TRBD1 covers 7 bases. Germline V gene lookup returns CDR1 SEHNR and CDR2 FQNEAQ (reference sequence). V trimming: 5 bases; J trimming: 4 bases; junction bases outside the gene matches: 4. This CDR3 has 13 amino acids. This chain's CDR3 is CASSNRGGTEAFF. The CDR3 nucleotides read TGTGCCAGCAGCAACAGGGGTGGCACTGAAGCTTTCTTT.

V gene TRBV7-9 combines with J gene TRBJ1-5, with D uncertain. The CDR3 has 12 residues. Germline CDR1 is SEHNR and CDR2 is FQNEAQ (reference sequence). V dropped 3 bases and J dropped 4 bases, with 4 bases sitting between them. CDR3 coding DNA: TGTGCCAGCAGCTTCCAGAATCAGCCCCAGCATTTT. Encoded protein: CASSFQNQPQHF.

The rearrangement links TRBV6-1 to TRBJ1-2; D call uncertain. This CDR3 region has 15 residues. V dropped 7 bases and J dropped 4 bases, with 19 bases sitting between them. Germline values: CDR1 MNHNS, CDR2 SASEGT. This chain's CDR3 is CASIPTRAAGYGYTF. The CDR3 region has the DNA TGTGCCAGCATACCCACCCGGGCTGCAGGCTATGGCTACACCTTC.

The chain employs TRBV5-1 and TRBJ2-1, with 8 bases identical to TRBD1. V lost 4 bases to trimming and J lost 1 base; unmatched junction nucleotides: 7. Germline V CDR1 and CDR2: SGHRS, YFSETQ. This CDR3 contains 16 residues. The CDR3 DNA sequence: TGCGCCAGCAGCCCGCTCGACAGGGGATCCTACAATGAGCAGTTCTTC. As protein: CASSPLDRGSYNEQFF.

This clone was seen a few times. The chain has TRBV18 and TRBJ2-7; D is possibly TRBD1 (5 bases). The CDR3 runs to 15 residues. V lost 0 bases and J 2 bases, leaving 11 bases between the germline ends. CDR1 is KGHSH and CDR2 is LQKENI in the germline V gene. The CDR3 reads CASSPPAGYTYEQYF. The CDR3 DNA reads as TGTGCCAGCTCACCACCGGCAGGGTACACCTACGAGCAGTACTTC. Complete variable domain (other parts from reference TRBV18 and TRBJ2-7): NAGVMQNPRHLVRRRGQEARLRCSPMKGHSHVYWYRQLPEEGLKFMVYLQKENIIDESGMPKERFSAEFPKEGPSILRIQQVVRGDSAAYFCASSPPAGYTYEQYFGPGTRLTVT.

The V gene is TRBV27, the J gene TRBJ1-6; tentative D call: TRBD1 (6 bases). This CDR3 has 14 amino acids. The germline CDR1 and CDR2 sequences are MNHEY and SMNVEV (reference sequence). V was pared by 2 bases and J by 8 bases, with 10 bases between. CDR3 protein: CASSLVGGYSPLHF. The CDR3, as DNA: TGTGCCAGCAGTTTAGTAGGGGGTTATTCACCCCTCCACTTT.

This clone occurred once. This CDR3 is CASSTQGHSGNTIYF. The DNA for the CDR3 is TGTGCCAGCTCAACCCAGGGTCACTCTGGAAACACCATATATTTT. The rearrangement links TRBV18 to TRBJ1-3; the D gene is possibly TRBD1 (5 bases). The CDR3 has 15 residues. V lost 5 bases and J 0 bases, leaving 11 bases between the germline ends. From germline, CDR1 is KGHSH and CDR2 LQKENI.

The V gene is TRBV5-1, the J gene TRBJ2-3; maybe TRBD2 (7 bases). Trimming stripped 7 bases from V and 0 bases from J, with 15 bases between. The CDR3 extends over 15 amino acids. Germline V gene data show CDR1 as SGHRS and CDR2 as YFSETQ. CDR3 region: CASGDGGPSTDTQYF. The DNA for the CDR3 is TGCGCCAGCGGGGACGGGGGGCCCAGCACAGATACGCAGTATTTT.

The rearrangement links TRBV12-5 to TRBJ1-6; tentative D call: TRBD1 (5 bases). There are 14 residues in the CDR3. The germline CDR1 and CDR2 sequences are LGHNT and FRNRAP. Trimming shortened V by 7 bases and J by 7 bases, and 14 bases separated the two germline ends. The CDR3 bases are TGTGCTAGTGCCCGGGACGGAGAGAATTCACCCCTCCACTTT. This gives the protein CASARDGENSPLHF.

In this sample, this clone turned up a few times. The chain combines TRBV28 with TRBJ2-5; perhaps TRBD2 as D (6 bases). The CDR3 covers 15 residues. V lost 3 bases, J lost 5 bases, and 16 bases lay in between. CDR1 is MDHEN, CDR2 SYDVKM, per germline. The CDR3 reads CASSLAQLARETQYF. The CDR3 DNA reads as TGTGCCAGCAGTTTGGCCCAACTAGCCCGGGAGACCCAGTACTTC. Supplemented by reference TRBV28 and TRBJ2-5, the full variable domain reads DVKVTQSSRYLVKRTGEKVFLECVQDMDHENMFWYRQDPGLGLRLIYFSYDVKMKEKGDIPEGYSVSREKKERFSLILESASTNQTSMYLCASSLAQLARETQYFGPGTRLLVL.

The rearrangement links TRBV28 to TRBJ2-5; no definite D call. The length of the CDR3 is 14 residues. Germline assignment: CDR1 MDHEN and CDR2 SYDVKM. The V and J ends lost 5 bases and 1 base respectively, with 11 bases between them. Written as DNA, the CDR3 is TGTGCCAGCAGTCGTACGGAGTTCCAAGAGACCCAGTACTTC. Its translation is CASSRTEFQETQYF.

J is TRBJ2-7 and V is TRBV5-1; 8 nucleotides align to TRBD2. Germline V lookup: CDR1 SGHRS, CDR2 YFSETQ. This CDR3 is built from 15 residues. With 0 bases clipped from V and 6 bases from J, the junction kept 8 bases outside the gene matches. The CDR3 nucleotides are TGCGCCAGCAGCTTGGCGAGCGGGAGCTGGGGCGAGCAGTACTTC. Encoded protein: CASSLASGSWGEQYF.